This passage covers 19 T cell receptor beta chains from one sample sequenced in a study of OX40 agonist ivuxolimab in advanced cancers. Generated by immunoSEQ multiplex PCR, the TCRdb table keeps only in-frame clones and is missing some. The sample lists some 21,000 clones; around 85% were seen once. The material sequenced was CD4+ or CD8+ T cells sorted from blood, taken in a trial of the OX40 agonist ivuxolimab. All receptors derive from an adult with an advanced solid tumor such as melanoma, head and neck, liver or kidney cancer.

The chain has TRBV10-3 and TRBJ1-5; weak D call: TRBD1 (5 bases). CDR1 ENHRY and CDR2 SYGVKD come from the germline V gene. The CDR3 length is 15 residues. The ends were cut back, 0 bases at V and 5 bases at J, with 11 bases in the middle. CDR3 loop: CAISESHRKDQPQHF. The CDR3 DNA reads TGTGCCATCAGTGAGTCCCACAGGAAGGATCAGCCCCAGCATTTT.

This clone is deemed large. The DNA of the CDR3 is TGTGCCAGCAGTTTTGAAACTAGCGGGCGCACAGATACGCAGTATTTT. Protein product: CASSFETSGRTDTQYF. V is TRBV27 and J is TRBJ2-3; 9 bases align to TRBD2. The CDR3 totals 16 residues. Germline lookup yields CDR1 MNHEY and CDR2 SMNVEV (reference sequence). After removal of 3 bases from V and 1 base from J, the junction contained 5 bases not matched to a gene.

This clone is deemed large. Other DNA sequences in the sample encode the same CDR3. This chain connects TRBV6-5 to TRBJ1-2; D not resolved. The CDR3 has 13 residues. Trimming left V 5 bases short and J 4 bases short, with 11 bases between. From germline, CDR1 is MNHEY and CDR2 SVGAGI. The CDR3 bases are TGTGCCAGCAGTCCTTATGGGTCCTATGGCTACACCTTC. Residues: CASSPYGSYGYTF.

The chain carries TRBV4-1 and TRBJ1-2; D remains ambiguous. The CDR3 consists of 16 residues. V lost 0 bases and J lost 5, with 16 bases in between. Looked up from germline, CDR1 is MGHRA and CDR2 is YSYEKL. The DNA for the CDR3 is TGCGCCAGCAGCCAAGATCTGGGCAGTTCACGGTATGGCTACACCTTC. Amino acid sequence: CASSQDLGSSRYGYTF.

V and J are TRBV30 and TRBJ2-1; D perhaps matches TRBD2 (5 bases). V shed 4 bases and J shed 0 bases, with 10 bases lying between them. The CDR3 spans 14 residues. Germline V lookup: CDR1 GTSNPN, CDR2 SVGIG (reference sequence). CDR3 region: CAWKGGSSYNEQFF. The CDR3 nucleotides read TGTGCCTGGAAAGGTGGGAGCTCCTACAATGAGCAGTTCTTC.

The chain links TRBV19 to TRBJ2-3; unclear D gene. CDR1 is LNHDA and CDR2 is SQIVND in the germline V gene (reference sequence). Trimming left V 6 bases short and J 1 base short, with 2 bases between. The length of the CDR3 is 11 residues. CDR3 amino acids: CASRGTDTQYF. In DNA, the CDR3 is TGTGCCAGTAGAGGCACAGATACGCAGTATTTT.

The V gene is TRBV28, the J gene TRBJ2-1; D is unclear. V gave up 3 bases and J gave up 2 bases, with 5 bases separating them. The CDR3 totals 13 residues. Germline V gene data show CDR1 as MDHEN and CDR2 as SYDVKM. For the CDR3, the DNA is TGTGCCAGCAGTTTGGCTACCTACAATGAGCAGTTCTTC. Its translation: CASSLATYNEQFF.

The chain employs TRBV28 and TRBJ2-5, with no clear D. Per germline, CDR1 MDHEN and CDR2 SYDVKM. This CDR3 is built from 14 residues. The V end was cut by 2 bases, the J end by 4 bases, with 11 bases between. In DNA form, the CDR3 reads TGTGCCAGCAGTTTAAATCGGTGGGGAGAGACCCAGTACTTC. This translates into CASSLNRWGETQYF.

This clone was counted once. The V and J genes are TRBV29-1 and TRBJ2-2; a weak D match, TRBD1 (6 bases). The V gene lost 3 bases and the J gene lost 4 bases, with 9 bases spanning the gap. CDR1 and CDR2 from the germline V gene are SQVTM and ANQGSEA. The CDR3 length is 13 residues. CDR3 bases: TGCAGCGTTGAGGGGGCGCCCACCGGGGAGCTGTTTTTT. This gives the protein CSVEGAPTGELFF.

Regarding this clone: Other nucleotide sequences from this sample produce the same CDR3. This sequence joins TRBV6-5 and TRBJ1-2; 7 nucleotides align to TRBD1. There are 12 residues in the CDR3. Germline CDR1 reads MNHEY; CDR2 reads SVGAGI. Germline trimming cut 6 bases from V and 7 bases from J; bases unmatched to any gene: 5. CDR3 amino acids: CASSPDRVGYTF. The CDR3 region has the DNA TGTGCCAGCAGCCCCGACAGGGTTGGCTACACCTTC.

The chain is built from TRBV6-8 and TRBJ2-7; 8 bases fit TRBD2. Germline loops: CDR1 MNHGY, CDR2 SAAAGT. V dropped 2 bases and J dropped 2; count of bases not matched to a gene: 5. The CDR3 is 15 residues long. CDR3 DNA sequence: TGTGCCAGCAGTTACGCAGCGGGGGACACCTACGAGCAGTACTTC. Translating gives CASSYAAGDTYEQYF.

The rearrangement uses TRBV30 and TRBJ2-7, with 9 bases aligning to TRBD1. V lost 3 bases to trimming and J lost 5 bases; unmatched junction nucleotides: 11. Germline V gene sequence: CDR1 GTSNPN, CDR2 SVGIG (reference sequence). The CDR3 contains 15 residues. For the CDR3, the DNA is TGTGCCTGGAGAGTTCTCGGGACAGGGTTTGACGAGCAGTACTTC. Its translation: CAWRVLGTGFDEQYF.

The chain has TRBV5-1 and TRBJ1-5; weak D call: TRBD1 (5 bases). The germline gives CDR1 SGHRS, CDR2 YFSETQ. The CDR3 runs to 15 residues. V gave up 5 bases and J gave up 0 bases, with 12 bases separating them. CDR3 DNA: TGCGCCAGCAGAAGGGACCCTACTAGCAATCAGCCCCAGCATTTT. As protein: CASRRDPTSNQPQHF.

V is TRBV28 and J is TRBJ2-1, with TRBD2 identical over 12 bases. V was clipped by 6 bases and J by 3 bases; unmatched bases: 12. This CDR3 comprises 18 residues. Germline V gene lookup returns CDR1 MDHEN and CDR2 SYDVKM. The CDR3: CASSLESGLAGNYNEQFF. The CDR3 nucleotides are TGTGCCAGCAGCTTGGAATCGGGACTAGCGGGCAACTACAATGAGCAGTTCTTC.

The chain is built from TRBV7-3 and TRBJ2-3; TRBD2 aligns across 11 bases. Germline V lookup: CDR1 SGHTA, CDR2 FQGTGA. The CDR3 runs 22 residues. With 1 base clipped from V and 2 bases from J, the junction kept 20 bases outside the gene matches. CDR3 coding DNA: TGTGCCAGCAGCTTAAGGCCCGGGCTAGCGGGAGGTACTCCCCTCAACACAGATACGCAGTATTTT. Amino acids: CASSLRPGLAGGTPLNTDTQYF.

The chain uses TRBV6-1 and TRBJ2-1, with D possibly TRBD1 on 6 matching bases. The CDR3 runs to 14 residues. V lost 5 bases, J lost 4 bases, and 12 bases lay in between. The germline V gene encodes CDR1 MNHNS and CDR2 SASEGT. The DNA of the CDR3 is TGTGCCAGCAGTAGCTGGACAGCTTACAATGAGCAGTTCTTC. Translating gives CASSSWTAYNEQFF.

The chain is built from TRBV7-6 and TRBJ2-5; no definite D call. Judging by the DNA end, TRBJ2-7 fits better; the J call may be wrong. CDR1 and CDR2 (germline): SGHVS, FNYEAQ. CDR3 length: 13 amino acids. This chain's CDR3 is CASSHIGSYEQYF. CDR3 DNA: TGTGCCAGCAGCCACATAGGGTCCTACGAGCAGTACTTC.

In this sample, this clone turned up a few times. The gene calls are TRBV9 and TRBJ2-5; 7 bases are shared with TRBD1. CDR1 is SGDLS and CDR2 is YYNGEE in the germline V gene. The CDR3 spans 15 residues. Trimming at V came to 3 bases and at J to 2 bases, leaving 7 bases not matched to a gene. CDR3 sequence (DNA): TGTGCCAGCAGCGCCGGGACAGTGACTCAAGAGACCCAGTACTTC. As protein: CASSAGTVTQETQYF.

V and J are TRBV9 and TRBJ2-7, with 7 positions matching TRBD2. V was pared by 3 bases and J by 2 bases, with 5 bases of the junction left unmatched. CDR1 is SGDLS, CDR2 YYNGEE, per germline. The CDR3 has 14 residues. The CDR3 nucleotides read TGTGCCAGCAGCGCGGGACTACAAGCCTACGAGCAGTACTTC. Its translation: CASSAGLQAYEQYF.